A single sample gave rise to the 8 T cell receptor beta chains below, sequenced in a study of cytomegalovirus exposure and HLA in healthy donors. Both 60 Vbeta primers and 13 Jbeta primers went into the PCR. The protocol was immunoSEQ multiplex PCR, while the TCRdb copy is restricted to in-frame clones and leaves out a portion. The repertoire includes about 120,000 clones, about three fifths of them detected once, and 9% to 10% sits in the top ten. The sample consisted of PBMCs. These receptor sequences come from a man between 35 and 55 years old in good health and CMV-seropositive.

The chain combines TRBV6-5 with TRBJ2-7; 12 nucleotides match TRBD2. This CDR3 contains 15 residues. V was clipped by 3 bases and J by 7 bases; unmatched bases: 7. Per the germline V gene, CDR1 is MNHEY and CDR2 is SVGAGI. CDR3 nucleotide sequence: TGTGCCAGCAGTTATGGGGCTAGCGGGAGGGGTGAGCAGTACTTC. Protein product: CASSYGASGRGEQYF.

V gene TRBV6-4 combines with J gene TRBJ2-7, with D tentatively TRBD2 (6 bases). The CDR3 loop spans 14 amino acids. Germline assignment: CDR1 MRHNA and CDR2 SNTAGT. Between the trimmed V and J ends, which lost 6 bases and 6 bases, there was a span of 18 bases. CDR3 sequence (DNA): TGTGCCAGCAGCCCCACCGTCGGAGGGGCCGAGCAGTACTTC. This encodes CASSPTVGGAEQYF.

This rearrangement joins TRBV19 to TRBJ2-2; D is unclear. Trimming cost V 3 bases and J 3 bases, with 8 bases left between them. The CDR3 contains 14 residues. In germline, CDR1 is LNHDA, CDR2 SQIVND (reference sequence). CDR3 nucleotides: TGTGCCAGTAGTATCAGCGTTTACACCGGGGAGCTGTTTTTT. Residues: CASSISVYTGELFF.

This chain joins TRBV30 and TRBJ1-6; TRBD1 is a possible D gene (6 bases). The CDR3 runs 14 residues. Trimming pared 5 bases from V and 7 bases from J, leaving 15 bases between. CDR1 is GTSNPN and CDR2 is SVGIG in the germline V gene (reference sequence). The CDR3 coding sequence is TGTGCCTGGGACAACAGGGTAGGGAATTCACCCCTCCACTTT. The encoded protein is CAWDNRVGNSPLHF.

The chain is built from TRBV10-3 and TRBJ2-6; 11 bases are a match to TRBD1. The CDR3 extends over 17 amino acids. Germline loops: CDR1 ENHRY, CDR2 SYGVKD. Losses at the gene ends were 7 bases for V and 1 base for J; bases not matched to a gene: 6. CDR3 DNA sequence: TGTGCCATCACCCCGGGACAGGGGGTATCTGGGGCCAACGTCCTGACTTTC. It encodes CAITPGQGVSGANVLTF.

Only a few counts were recorded for this clone. This rearrangement joins TRBV6-4 to TRBJ2-1; 13 nucleotides align to TRBD2. CDR3 length: 15 amino acids. V shed 6 bases and J 6 bases; nucleotides not matched to a gene: 5. The germline V gene encodes CDR1 MRHNA and CDR2 SNTAGT. The CDR3 nucleotides read TGTGCCAGCAGCCTAACTAGCGGGAGGGTCAATGAGCAGTTCTTC. Amino acids: CASSLTSGRVNEQFF.

The chain employs TRBV6-5 and TRBJ2-7, with 7 bases matching TRBD2. This CDR3 is built from 15 residues. CDR1 is MNHEY, CDR2 SVGAGI, per germline. After removal of 2 bases from V and 6 bases from J, the junction contained 10 bases not matched to a gene. The CDR3 sequence: CASSYGGGVRGEQYF. As DNA, the CDR3 is TGTGCCAGCAGTTACGGTGGGGGGGTCCGTGGCGAGCAGTACTTC.

The chain employs TRBV11-2 and TRBJ2-1, with 15 positions matching TRBD2. Unmatched junction bases numbered 2, after V lost 5 bases and J lost 0 bases. Germline V gives CDR1 SGHAT, CDR2 FQNNGV. The CDR3 has 17 residues. The CDR3: CASSQGLAGGSYNEQFF. The CDR3 DNA sequence: TGTGCCAGCAGCCAGGGACTAGCGGGAGGCTCCTACAATGAGCAGTTCTTC.